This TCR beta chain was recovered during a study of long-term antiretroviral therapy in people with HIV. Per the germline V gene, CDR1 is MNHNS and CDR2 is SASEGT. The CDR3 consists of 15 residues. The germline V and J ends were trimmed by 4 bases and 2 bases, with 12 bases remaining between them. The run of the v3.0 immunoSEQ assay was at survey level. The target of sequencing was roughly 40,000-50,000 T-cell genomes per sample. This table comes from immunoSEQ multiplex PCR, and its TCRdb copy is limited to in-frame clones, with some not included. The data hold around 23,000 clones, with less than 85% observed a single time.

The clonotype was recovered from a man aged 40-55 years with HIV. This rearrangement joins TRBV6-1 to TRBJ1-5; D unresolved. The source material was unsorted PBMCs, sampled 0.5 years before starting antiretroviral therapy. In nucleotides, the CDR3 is TGTGCCAGCAGTGTAGAGGGTAACGGCAATCAGCCCCAGCATTTT. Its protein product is CASSVEGNGNQPQHF.